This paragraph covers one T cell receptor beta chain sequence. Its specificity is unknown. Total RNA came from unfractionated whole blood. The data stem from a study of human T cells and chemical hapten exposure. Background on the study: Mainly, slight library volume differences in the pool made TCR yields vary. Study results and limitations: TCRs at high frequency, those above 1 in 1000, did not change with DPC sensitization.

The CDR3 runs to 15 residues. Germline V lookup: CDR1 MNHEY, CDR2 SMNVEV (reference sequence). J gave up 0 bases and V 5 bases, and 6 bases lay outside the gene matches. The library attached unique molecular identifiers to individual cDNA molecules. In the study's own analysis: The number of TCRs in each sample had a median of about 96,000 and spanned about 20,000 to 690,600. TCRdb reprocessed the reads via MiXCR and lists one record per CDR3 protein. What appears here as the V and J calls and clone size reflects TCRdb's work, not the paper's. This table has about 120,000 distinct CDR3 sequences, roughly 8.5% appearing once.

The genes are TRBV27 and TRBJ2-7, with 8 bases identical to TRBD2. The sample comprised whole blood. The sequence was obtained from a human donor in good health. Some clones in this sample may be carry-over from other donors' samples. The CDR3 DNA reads TGTGCCAGCAGTCTAGCGGGTGGGAGCTCCTACGAGCAGTACTTC. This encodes CASSLAGGSSYEQYF.